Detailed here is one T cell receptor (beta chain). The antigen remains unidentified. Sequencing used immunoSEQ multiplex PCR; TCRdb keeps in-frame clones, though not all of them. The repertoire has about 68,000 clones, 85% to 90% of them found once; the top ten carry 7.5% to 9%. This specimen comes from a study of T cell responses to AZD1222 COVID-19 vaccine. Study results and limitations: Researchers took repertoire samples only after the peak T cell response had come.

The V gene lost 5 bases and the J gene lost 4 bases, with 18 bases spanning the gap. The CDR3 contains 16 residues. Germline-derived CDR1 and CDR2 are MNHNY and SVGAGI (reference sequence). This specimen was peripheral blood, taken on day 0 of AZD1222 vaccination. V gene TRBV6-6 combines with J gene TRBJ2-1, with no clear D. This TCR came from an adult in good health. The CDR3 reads CASSIVDQPSYNEQFF. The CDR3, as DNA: TGTGCCAGCAGTATAGTGGATCAGCCGAGTTACAATGAGCAGTTCTTC.